The clone carrying this T cell receptor beta chain was seen a few times. Its antigen is undetermined. The data were obtained in a study of T cells in Graves' hyperthyroidism and ophthalmopathy. Background on the study: Staff took peripheral blood when the initial diagnosis was made, before any treatment began. Study-wide points: The majority of expanded thyroid clonotypes above 0.001 also appeared in blood.

The CDR3 regions of TCR beta were amplified from RNA transcripts. First-round RT-PCR targeting the TCR CDR3 was performed with the HTBI primer set. Using its own MiXCR run on the multiplex PCR reads, TCRdb lists one record per CDR3 protein. This sample has about 200,000 distinct CDR3 sequences, with around a sixth found just once. CDR3 length equals 12 residues. Germline values: CDR1 SQVTM, CDR2 ANQGSEA. Trimming cost V 7 bases and J 8 bases, with 17 bases left between them. Diagnosing involved the use of clinical symptoms, serum thyroxine and TRAb, thyroid ultrasound and orbital computed tomography. The sequence came from a woman aged 45-65 years with Graves' hyperthyroidism. The source material was blood. This chain connects TRBV29-1 to TRBJ1-2, with D tentatively TRBD1 (5 bases). CDR3 amino acids: CSALKRGGGYTF. CDR3 coding DNA: TGCAGCGCCCTGAAAAGGGGCGGCGGCTACACCTTC.